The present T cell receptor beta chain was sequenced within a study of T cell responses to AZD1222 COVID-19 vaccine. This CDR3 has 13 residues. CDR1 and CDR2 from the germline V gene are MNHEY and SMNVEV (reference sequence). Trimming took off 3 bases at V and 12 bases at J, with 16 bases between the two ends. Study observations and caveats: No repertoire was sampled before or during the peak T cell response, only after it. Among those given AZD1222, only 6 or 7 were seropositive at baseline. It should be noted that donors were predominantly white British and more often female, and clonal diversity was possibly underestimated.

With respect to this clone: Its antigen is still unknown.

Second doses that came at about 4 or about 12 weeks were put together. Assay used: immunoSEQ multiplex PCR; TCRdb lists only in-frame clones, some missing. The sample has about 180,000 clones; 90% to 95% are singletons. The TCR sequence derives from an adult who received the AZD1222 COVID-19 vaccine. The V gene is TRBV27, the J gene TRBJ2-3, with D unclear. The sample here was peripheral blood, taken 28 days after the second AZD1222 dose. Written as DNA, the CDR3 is TGTGCCAGCAGTTTGACGACTCGGTTAGGACAGTATTTT. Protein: CASSLTTRLGQYF.